These 5 T cell receptor beta chains came from one sample sequenced in a study of cytomegalovirus exposure and HLA in healthy donors. The PCR contained 60 Vbeta and 13 Jbeta primers. Repertoires were generated with immunoSEQ multiplex PCR, while TCRdb's copy carries only in-frame clones and drops some. The profile shows 40,000 to 55,000 clones, about three quarters of them singletons. Sequencing was carried out using PBMCs. The receptors come from a man between 18 and 35 years old in good health and CMV-seronegative.

The V call is TRBV7-9, the J call TRBJ1-1, with D maybe TRBD1 (6 bases). CDR1 and CDR2 from the germline V gene are SEHNR and FQNEAQ (reference sequence). The CDR3 is 15 amino acids. V was cut by 4 bases and J by 1 base, with 13 bases left in between. CDR3 amino acids: CASSSIRGRNTEAFF. CDR3 nucleotides: TGTGCCAGCAGCTCAATCAGGGGAAGGAACACTGAAGCTTTCTTT.

The J gene is TRBJ2-5, the V gene TRBV28, with a tentative D call TRBD1 (6 bases). This CDR3 region has 16 residues. V lost 2 bases and J lost 1, with 14 bases in between. CDR1 and CDR2 (germline): MDHEN, SYDVKM. CDR3 residues: CASSLGFEGVQETQYF. The CDR3 bases are TGTGCCAGCAGTTTAGGGTTTGAGGGGGTCCAAGAGACCCAGTACTTC.

The chain combines TRBV14 with TRBJ2-1; 11 bases map to TRBD1. The V segment lost 4 bases and the J segment 3 bases; nucleotides outside the gene matches: 11. This CDR3 comprises 18 residues. The germline CDR1 and CDR2 sequences are SGHDN and FVKESK. CDR3 region: CASSPPLKDRGLYNEQFF. The CDR3 nucleotides are TGTGCCAGCAGCCCCCCCCTTAAGGACAGGGGGCTCTACAATGAGCAGTTCTTC.

V and J are TRBV4-1 and TRBJ1-4; perhaps TRBD1 as D (5 bases). Per germline, CDR1 MGHRA and CDR2 YSYEKL. The CDR3 is made up of 14 amino acids. Between the trimmed V and J ends, which lost 1 base and 4 bases, there was a span of 7 bases. The CDR3 loop is CASSQVGVNEKLFF. The CDR3 DNA follows: TGCGCCAGCAGCCAAGTAGGGGTTAATGAAAAACTGTTTTTT.

This sequence joins TRBV28 and TRBJ2-2; 12 bases fit TRBD2. With 8 bases clipped from V and 7 bases from J, the junction kept 8 bases outside the gene matches. Germline V gives CDR1 MDHEN, CDR2 SYDVKM. This CDR3 has 15 residues. The CDR3 loop is CASLTSGGSIGELFF. For the CDR3, the DNA is TGTGCCAGCCTGACTAGCGGGGGAAGTATCGGGGAGCTGTTTTTT.